The next 28 T cell receptor beta chains were all read from a single sample in a study of cytomegalovirus exposure and HLA in healthy donors. PCR employed 60 Vbeta and 13 Jbeta primers. Method: immunoSEQ multiplex PCR; TCRdb's copy keeps in-frame clones and lacks some. The table shows tens of thousands of clones, with around 80% occurring only once. The sample comprised PBMCs. These receptors were obtained from a male donor in good health and CMV-seropositive.

The chain combines TRBV30 with TRBJ1-1; D might be TRBD1 (5 bases). Germline V lookup: CDR1 GTSNPN, CDR2 SVGIG (reference sequence). The CDR3 is 17 amino acids. V was clipped by 4 bases and J by 1 base, with 22 bases between them. The chain's CDR3 is CAWIGGLLRGGNTEAFF. CDR3 DNA sequence: TGTGCCTGGATTGGGGGTCTGTTGAGGGGAGGGAACACTGAAGCTTTCTTT.

Only one count was recorded for this clone. The rearrangement joins TRBV7-2 to TRBJ2-2, with 7 nucleotides matching TRBD2. Germline values: CDR1 SGHTA, CDR2 FQGNSA. The CDR3 sequence is 16 residues long. With V trimmed by 3 bases and J by 5 bases, 9 bases remained unmatched. DNA of the CDR3: TGTGCCAGCAGCTTCTCGGCGGGGGTGGGAACCGGGGAGCTGTTTTTT. Its protein is CASSFSAGVGTGELFF.

This sequence joins TRBV5-6 and TRBJ2-5; 9 nucleotides agree with TRBD1. Germline V CDR1 and CDR2: SGHDT, YYEEEE. This CDR3 has 17 amino acids. V lost 1 base, J lost 4 bases, and 11 bases stayed unmatched. The DNA of the CDR3 is TGTGCCAGCAGCTTGTTTGGTACAGGGGGCTATGGAGAGACCCAGTACTTC. It codes for CASSLFGTGGYGETQYF.

J is TRBJ2-2 and V is TRBV28, with 12 bases fitting TRBD2. V shed 3 bases, J shed 4 bases, and the junction held 15 bases outside the gene matches. The germline V gene encodes CDR1 MDHEN and CDR2 SYDVKM. The CDR3 totals 20 residues. Written as DNA, the CDR3 is TGTGCCAGCAGTTTTATGGGGGTTCGACTAGCGGGAGAGGGCACCGGGGAGCTGTTTTTT. Encoded protein: CASSFMGVRLAGEGTGELFF. The entire variable domain, with the rest obtained from reference TRBV28 and TRBJ2-2, is as follows: DVKVTQSSRYLVKRTGEKVFLECVQDMDHENMFWYRQDPGLGLRLIYFSYDVKMKEKGDIPEGYSVSREKKERFSLILESASTNQTSMYLCASSFMGVRLAGEGTGELFFGEGSRLTVL.

In its sample, this clone was seen a few times. V and J are TRBV27 and TRBJ1-4, with 8 bases identical to TRBD1. V lost 7 bases and J lost 8; bases outside the gene matches: 12. Germline V gene sequence: CDR1 MNHEY, CDR2 SMNVEV (reference sequence). CDR3 length equals 15 residues. This CDR3 is CASTYRTGREEKLFF. The CDR3 DNA follows: TGTGCCAGCACATATCGGACAGGGCGGGAAGAAAAACTGTTTTTT.

The J gene is TRBJ2-7, the V gene TRBV19, with 9 bases identical to TRBD1. J lost 6 bases, V lost 5 bases, and 14 bases had no gene match. The germline CDR1 and CDR2 sequences are LNHDA and SQIVND (reference sequence). This CDR3 has 16 amino acids. The CDR3 reads CASSSRSGGTGIEQYF. CDR3 bases: TGTGCCAGTAGTTCCCGAAGTGGCGGGACAGGGATCGAGCAGTACTTC. The full variable domain, its missing parts supplied by reference TRBV19 and TRBJ2-7, is DGGITQSPKYLFRKEGQNVTLSCEQNLNHDAMYWYRQDPGQGLRLIYYSQIVNDFQKGDIAEGYSVSREKKESFPLTVTSAQKNPTAFYLCASSSRSGGTGIEQYFGPGTRLTVT.

The genes are TRBV7-3 and TRBJ2-2; D not resolved. Trimming removed 8 bases from V and 2 bases from J, with 9 bases in between. The germline V gene encodes CDR1 SGHTA and CDR2 FQGTGA. This CDR3 region has 13 residues. The CDR3: CASEAANTGELFF. The DNA for the CDR3 is TGTGCCAGCGAGGCAGCTAACACCGGGGAGCTGTTTTTT.

V is TRBV30 and J is TRBJ1-6; unclear D gene. The germline gives CDR1 GTSNPN, CDR2 SVGIG (reference sequence). CDR3 length: 12 residues. Trimming removed 5 bases from V and 10 bases from J, with 12 bases in between. The CDR3 here is CAWGLTRSPLHF. In DNA form, the CDR3 reads TGTGCCTGGGGACTGACGCGGTCACCCCTCCACTTT.

J is TRBJ1-4 and V is TRBV28; the D gene is possibly TRBD1 (6 bases). CDR1 is MDHEN, CDR2 SYDVKM, per germline. Trimming removed 3 bases at V and 7 bases at J, with 12 bases between. This CDR3 is 14 amino acids long. In DNA, the CDR3 is TGTGCCAGCAGTTTTCCGGGGGGCGGTGAAAAACTGTTTTTT. Its translation: CASSFPGGGEKLFF.

Notes on this clone: Other nucleotide sequences in the sample specify the same CDR3. V and J are TRBV29-1 and TRBJ2-2; 7 bases match TRBD1. Per germline, CDR1 SQVTM and CDR2 ANQGSEA. Losses at the gene ends were 7 bases for V and 7 bases for J; bases not matched to a gene: 3. CDR3 length: 11 residues. CDR3 DNA: TGCAGCGCGAGGGACAGCGGGGAGCTGTTTTTT. This codes for CSARDSGELFF.

The chain employs TRBV13 and TRBJ2-2, with a possible D match to TRBD2 (5 bases). The V end was cut by 5 bases, the J end by 6 bases, with 19 bases between. The germline CDR1 and CDR2 sequences are PRHDT and FYEKMQ (reference sequence). CDR3 size: 16 residues. The CDR3 DNA reads TGTGCCAGCAGCCCCCGGGGAGTTAGAAGGGCCGGGGAGCTGTTTTTT. This sequence encodes CASSPRGVRRAGELFF.

V and J are TRBV7-9 and TRBJ1-1, with TRBD1 identical over 9 bases. The CDR3 has 15 residues. The trim removed 4 bases at V and 7 bases at J, leaving 10 bases unmatched. The germline V gene encodes CDR1 SEHNR and CDR2 FQNEAQ (reference sequence). CDR3 amino acids: CASSSNRQGVGEAFF. As DNA, the CDR3 is TGTGCCAGCAGCTCCAACAGACAGGGGGTTGGTGAAGCTTTCTTT.

The chain couples TRBV6-5 to TRBJ1-4; D might be TRBD1 (6 bases). This CDR3 is built from 14 residues. The V end was cut by 6 bases, the J end by 8 bases, with 16 bases between. The germline V gene has CDR1 MNHEY and CDR2 SVGAGI. The chain's CDR3 is CASRPGQGKEKLFF. The DNA for the CDR3 is TGTGCCAGCAGACCGGGACAAGGAAAAGAAAAACTGTTTTTT.

This clone was seen only a few times. The chain has TRBV6-6 and TRBJ1-1; TRBD1 might be the D (6 bases). Germline values: CDR1 MNHNY, CDR2 SVGAGI (reference sequence). The CDR3 sequence is 14 residues long. V gave up 4 bases and J gave up 1 base, with 10 bases separating them. CDR3 sequence reads: CASSSGAGNTEAFF. CDR3 nucleotide sequence: TGTGCCAGCAGTTCAGGGGCGGGGAACACTGAAGCTTTCTTT.

This chain connects TRBV5-1 to TRBJ2-6, with TRBD1 matching 11 bases. V shed 4 bases, J shed 0 bases, and the junction held 3 bases outside the gene matches. This CDR3 is built from 17 residues. Per germline, CDR1 SGHRS and CDR2 YFSETQ. The CDR3 DNA sequence: TGCGCCAGCAGCCAGGGACAGGGGGGCTCTGGGGCCAACGTCCTGACTTTC. This translates into CASSQGQGGSGANVLTF.

The V call is TRBV6-5, the J call TRBJ2-4; TRBD2 agrees at 7 bases. CDR3 length equals 15 residues. J was trimmed by 1 base and V by 5 bases; bases with no gene match: 5. Germline V gene data show CDR1 as MNHEY and CDR2 as SVGAGI. The CDR3 spells CASSRGAGAKNIQYF. The CDR3 DNA sequence: TGTGCCAGCAGTCGGGGAGCGGGGGCCAAAAACATTCAGTACTTC.

V gene TRBV14 combines with J gene TRBJ2-1, with D maybe TRBD1 (6 bases). With 3 bases removed from V and 13 bases from J, the gap between germline ends came to 19 bases. CDR3 size: 14 residues. The V gene's germline CDR1 is SGHDN and CDR2 FVKESK. The CDR3 loop is CASSHKEGRQAQFF. The CDR3 bases are TGTGCCAGCAGCCATAAAGAGGGGAGACAGGCCCAGTTCTTC.

The J gene is TRBJ2-1, the V gene TRBV30; TRBD2 matches 11 bases. Germline loops: CDR1 GTSNPN, CDR2 SVGIG (reference sequence). V gave up 4 bases and J gave up 5 bases; unmatched junction bases: 16. The CDR3 sequence is 18 residues long. The CDR3 is CAWIDRNRLAGRNNEQFF. The CDR3 coding sequence is TGTGCCTGGATCGACAGAAATAGACTAGCGGGGAGAAACAATGAGCAGTTCTTC.

This chain connects TRBV2 to TRBJ1-5; D not resolved. The V and J ends lost 4 bases and 4 bases respectively, with 5 bases between them. CDR1 and CDR2 (germline): SNHLY, FYNNEI. The CDR3 spans 12 residues. This CDR3 reads CASSGPNQPQHF. As DNA, the CDR3 is TGTGCCAGCAGTGGGCCTAATCAGCCCCAGCATTTT. The full variable domain, rest sourced from reference TRBV2 and TRBJ1-5, is EPEVTQTPSHQVTQMGQEVILRCVPISNHLYFYWYRQILGQKVEFLVSFYNNEISEKSEIFDDQFSVERPDGSNFTLKIRSTKLEDSAMYFCASSGPNQPQHFGDGTRLSIL.

The chain carries TRBV5-1 and TRBJ2-2; 10 nucleotides agree with TRBD1. The CDR3 is 16 amino acids. Germline CDR1 and CDR2: SGHRS and YFSETQ. The trim removed 4 bases at V and 3 bases at J, leaving 6 bases unmatched. The CDR3 loop is CASSPGQGVYTGELFF. In nucleotides, the CDR3 is TGCGCCAGCAGCCCCGGACAGGGGGTGTACACCGGGGAGCTGTTTTTT.

The V call is TRBV30, the J call TRBJ1-1; unclear D gene. The CDR3 runs to 14 residues. V lost 0 bases to trimming and J lost 6 bases, with 14 bases between them. CDR1 and CDR2 from the germline V gene are GTSNPN and SVGIG (reference sequence). In DNA, the CDR3 is TGTGCCTGGAGTGTGGGCCAGCGGACCGCTGAAGCTTTCTTT. It codes for CAWSVGQRTAEAFF.

Only one count was recorded for this clone. The CDR3 nucleotides are TGTGCCAGCAGCTTATTTTCGGGAGACACTGAAGCTTTCTTT. Translation gives CASSLFSGDTEAFF. The V gene is TRBV7-6, the J gene TRBJ1-1; D is ambiguous. This CDR3 spans 14 amino acids. Trimming pared 2 bases from V and 3 bases from J, leaving 10 bases between. The germline gives CDR1 SGHVS, CDR2 FNYEAQ.

The CDR3 DNA sequence: TGTGCCATCAGGAGGTCAGGGGAGTACGACGAGCAGTACTTC. It is translated as CAIRRSGEYDEQYF. This chain connects TRBV10-3 to TRBJ2-7, with D possibly matching TRBD1 (6 bases). Germline V CDR1 and CDR2: ENHRY, SYGVKD. V was cut by 6 bases and J by 5 bases, with 17 bases left in between. The CDR3 spans 14 residues.

This chain joins TRBV19 and TRBJ2-7; 7 bases match TRBD2. This CDR3 region has 15 residues. From germline, CDR1 is LNHDA and CDR2 SQIVND (reference sequence). After removal of 5 bases from V and 2 bases from J, the junction contained 9 bases not matched to a gene. CDR3 loop: CASSAGSGPTYEQYF. The CDR3 nucleotides are TGTGCCAGTAGTGCGGGTAGCGGGCCTACCTACGAGCAGTACTTC. The variable domain in full, completed from reference TRBV19 and TRBJ2-7, reads DGGITQSPKYLFRKEGQNVTLSCEQNLNHDAMYWYRQDPGQGLRLIYYSQIVNDFQKGDIAEGYSVSREKKESFPLTVTSAQKNPTAFYLCASSAGSGPTYEQYFGPGTRLTVT.

CDR3 sequence reads: CASSLAGRAYSFF. The CDR3 DNA reads as TGCGCCAGCAGCTTGGCGGGCAGGGCGTATTCTTTCTTT. The chain joins TRBV5-1 to TRBJ1-1, with D perhaps TRBD1 (5 bases). The germline V gene has CDR1 SGHRS and CDR2 YFSETQ. CDR3 length: 13 amino acids. Trimming took 0 bases from V and 12 from J, leaving 15 bases between them.

The V gene is TRBV5-1, the J gene TRBJ2-2, with TRBD1 identical over 12 bases. Per the germline V gene, CDR1 is SGHRS and CDR2 is YFSETQ. V lost 7 bases to trimming and J lost 4 bases; unmatched junction nucleotides: 5. This CDR3 is built from 15 residues. CDR3 in amino acids: CASGGTGGFTGELFF. DNA of the CDR3: TGCGCCAGCGGAGGGACAGGGGGCTTCACCGGGGAGCTGTTTTTT.

This chain uses TRBV18 with TRBJ1-6; the D is unclear. The germline CDR1 and CDR2 sequences are KGHSH and LQKENI. V was pared by 3 bases and J by 5 bases, with 11 bases between. The CDR3 covers 15 residues. The CDR3 sequence: CASSPSQANNSPLHF. The CDR3 nucleotides are TGTGCCAGCTCACCGAGTCAGGCAAATAATTCACCCCTCCACTTT.

V gene TRBV20-1 combines with J gene TRBJ2-1; no clear D. V dropped 6 bases and J dropped 15 bases, with 15 bases sitting between them. CDR1 DFQATT and CDR2 SNEGSKA come from the germline V gene (reference sequence). This CDR3 is built from 10 residues. CDR3 amino acids: CSAEKSEPFF. The CDR3 nucleotides are TGCAGTGCGGAGAAGTCCGAACCGTTCTTC.